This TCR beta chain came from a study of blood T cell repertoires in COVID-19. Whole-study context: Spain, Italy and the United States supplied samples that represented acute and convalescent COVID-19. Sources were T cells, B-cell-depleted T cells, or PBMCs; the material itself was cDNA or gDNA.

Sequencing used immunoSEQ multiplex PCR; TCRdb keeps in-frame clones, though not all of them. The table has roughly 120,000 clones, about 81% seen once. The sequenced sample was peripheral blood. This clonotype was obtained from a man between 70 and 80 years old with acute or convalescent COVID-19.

The CDR3 sequence is CASSPRSGGMNEQFF. CDR3 nucleotides: TGTGCCAGCTCACCACGTAGCGGGGGGATGAATGAGCAGTTCTTC. The genes are TRBV18 and TRBJ2-1; TRBD2 matches 10 bases. J was trimmed by 7 bases and V by 1 base; bases with no gene match: 4. Germline V gives CDR1 KGHSH, CDR2 LQKENI. The CDR3 runs 15 residues.